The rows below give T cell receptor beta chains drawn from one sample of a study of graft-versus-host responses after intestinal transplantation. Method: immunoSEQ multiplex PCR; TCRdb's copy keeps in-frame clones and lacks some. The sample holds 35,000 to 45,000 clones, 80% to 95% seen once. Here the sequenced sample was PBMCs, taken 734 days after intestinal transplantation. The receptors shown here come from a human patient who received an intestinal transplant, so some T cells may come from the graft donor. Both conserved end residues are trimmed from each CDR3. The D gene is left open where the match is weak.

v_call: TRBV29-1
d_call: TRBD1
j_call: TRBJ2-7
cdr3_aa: STRDRGSHEQY

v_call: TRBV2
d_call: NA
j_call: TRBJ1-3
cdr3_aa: ASRSRTVSSGNTIY

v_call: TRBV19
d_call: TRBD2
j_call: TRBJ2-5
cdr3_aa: ASGTSGNVETQY

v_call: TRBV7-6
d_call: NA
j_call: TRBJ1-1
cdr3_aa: ASSLEGSFGTEAF

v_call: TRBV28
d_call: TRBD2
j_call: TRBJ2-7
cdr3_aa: ASSSRTRLAGTYEQY

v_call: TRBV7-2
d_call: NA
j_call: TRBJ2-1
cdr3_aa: ASSLSPGPRSGQF

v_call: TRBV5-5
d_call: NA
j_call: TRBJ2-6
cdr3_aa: ASSLAPRSGANVLT

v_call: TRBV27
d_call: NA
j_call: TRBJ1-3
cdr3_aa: ASSLSTGGTIY

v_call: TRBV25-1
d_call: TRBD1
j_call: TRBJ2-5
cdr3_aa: ASSGDRQETQY

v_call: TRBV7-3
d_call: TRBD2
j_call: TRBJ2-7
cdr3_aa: ASSPQSGGLGEQY

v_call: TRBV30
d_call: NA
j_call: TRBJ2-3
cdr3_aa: AWTITDTQY

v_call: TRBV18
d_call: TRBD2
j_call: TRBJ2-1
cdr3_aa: ASASGGYNEQF

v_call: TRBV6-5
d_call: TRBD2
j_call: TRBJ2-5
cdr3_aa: ASSYRGGEETQY

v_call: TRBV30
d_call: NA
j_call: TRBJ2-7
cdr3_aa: AWSGTYEQY

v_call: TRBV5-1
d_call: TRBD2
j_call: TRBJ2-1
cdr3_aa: ASSLASGGAGSYNEQF

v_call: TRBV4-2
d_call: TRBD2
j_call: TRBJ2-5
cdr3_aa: ASSQAGREGRETQY

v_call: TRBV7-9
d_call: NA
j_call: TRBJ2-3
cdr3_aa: ASSLALTDTQY

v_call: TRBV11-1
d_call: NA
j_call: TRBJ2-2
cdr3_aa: ASQGGTGELF

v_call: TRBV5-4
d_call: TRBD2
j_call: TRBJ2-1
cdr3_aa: ASSPGLADYNEQF

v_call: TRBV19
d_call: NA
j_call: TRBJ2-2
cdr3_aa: ASSIPGLKDTGELF

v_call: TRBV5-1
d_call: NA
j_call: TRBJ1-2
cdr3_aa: ASSLGGAGLPRGYT

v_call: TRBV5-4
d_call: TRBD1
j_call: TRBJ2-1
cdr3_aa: ASSSEIGDRSHNEQF

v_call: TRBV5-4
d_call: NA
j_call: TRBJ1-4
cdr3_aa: ASNDGTFQNEKLF

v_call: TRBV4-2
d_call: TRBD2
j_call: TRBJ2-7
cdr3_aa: ASSQTRGLALLMY

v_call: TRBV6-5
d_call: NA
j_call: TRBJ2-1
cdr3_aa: ASSSDGSSYNEQF

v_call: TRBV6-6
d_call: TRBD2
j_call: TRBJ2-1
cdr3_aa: ASSYLQTSGRSEQF

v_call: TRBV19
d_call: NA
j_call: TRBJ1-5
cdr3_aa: ASSIGGEENQPQH

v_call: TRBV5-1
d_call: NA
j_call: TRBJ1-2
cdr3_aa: ASSPEQGSMGYGYT

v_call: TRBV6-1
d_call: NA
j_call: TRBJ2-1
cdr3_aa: ASSDIHGVTAYNEQF

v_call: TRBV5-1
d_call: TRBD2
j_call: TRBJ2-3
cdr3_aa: ASSRGVAGGTDTQY

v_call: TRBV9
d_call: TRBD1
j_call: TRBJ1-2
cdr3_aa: ASSVGRFGTDYGYT

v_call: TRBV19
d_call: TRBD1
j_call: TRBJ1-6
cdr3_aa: ASRTGATRSPLH

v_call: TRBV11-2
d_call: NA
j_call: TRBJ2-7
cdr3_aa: ASSLESWGLGEQY

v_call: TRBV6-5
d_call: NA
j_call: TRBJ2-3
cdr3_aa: ASGTPGLTDTQY

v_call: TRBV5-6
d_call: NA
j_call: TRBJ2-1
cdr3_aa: ASSSDLFPGQPEF

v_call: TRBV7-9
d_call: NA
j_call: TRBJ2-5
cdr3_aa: ASSFKETQY

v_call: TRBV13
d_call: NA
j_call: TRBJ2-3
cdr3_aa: ASSLVRTDTQY

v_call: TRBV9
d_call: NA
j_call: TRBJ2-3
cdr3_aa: ASSPMADTQY

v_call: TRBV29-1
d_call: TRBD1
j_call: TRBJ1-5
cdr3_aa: SVGTGINQPQH

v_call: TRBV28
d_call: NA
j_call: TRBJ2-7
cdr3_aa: ASSFSYGRPYYEQY

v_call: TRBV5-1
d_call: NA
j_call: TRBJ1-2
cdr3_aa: ASSLRDAGSNYGYT

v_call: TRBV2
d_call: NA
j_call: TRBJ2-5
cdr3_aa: ASSGEIETQY

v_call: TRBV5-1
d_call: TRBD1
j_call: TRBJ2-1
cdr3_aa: ASSLVPGTVNEQF

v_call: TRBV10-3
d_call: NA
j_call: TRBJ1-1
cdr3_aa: AITDTQNTEAF

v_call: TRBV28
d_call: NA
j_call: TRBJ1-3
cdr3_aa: ASSLFYFTGNSGNTIY